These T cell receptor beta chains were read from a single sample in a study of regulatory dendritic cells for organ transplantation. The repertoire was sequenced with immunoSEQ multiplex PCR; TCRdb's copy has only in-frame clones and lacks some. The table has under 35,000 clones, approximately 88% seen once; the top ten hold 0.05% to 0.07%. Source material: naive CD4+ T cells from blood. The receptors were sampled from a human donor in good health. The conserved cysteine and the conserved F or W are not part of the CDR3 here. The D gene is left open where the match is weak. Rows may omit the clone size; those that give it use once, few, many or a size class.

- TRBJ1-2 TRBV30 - AWSVPENYGYT
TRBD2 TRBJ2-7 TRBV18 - ASSPPSGSSYEQY
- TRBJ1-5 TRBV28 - ASQRKYAGFGQPQH
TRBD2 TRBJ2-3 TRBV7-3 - ASSRSGGPADTQY
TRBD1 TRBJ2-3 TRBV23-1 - ASSPTGGGTDTQY
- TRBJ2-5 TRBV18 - ASSEADSLGTQY
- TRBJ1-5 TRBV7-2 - ASSSRGTRTRNQPQH
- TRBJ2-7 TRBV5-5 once ASSFVPGLEAYEQY
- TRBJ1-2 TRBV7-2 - ASSFRDPRVYGYT
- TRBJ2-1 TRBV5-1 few ASSLGDGTHNEQF
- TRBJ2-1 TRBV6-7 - ASSYSMARPLYNEQF
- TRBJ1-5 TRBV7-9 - ASSYGRNSNQPQH
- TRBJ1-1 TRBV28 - ASVVGYTEAF
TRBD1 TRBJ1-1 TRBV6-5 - ASSWGITGETEAF
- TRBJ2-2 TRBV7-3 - ASSAYLRSGELF
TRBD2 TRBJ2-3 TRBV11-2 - ASSSSGGGTDTQY
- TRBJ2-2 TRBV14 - ASSQVIPGSGELF
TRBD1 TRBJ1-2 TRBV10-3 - AISPGQGLRDYGYT
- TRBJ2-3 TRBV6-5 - ASSKTNTQY
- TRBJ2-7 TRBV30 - AWSGGGPSYEQY
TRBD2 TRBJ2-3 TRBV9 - ASSATGTRVYTDTQY
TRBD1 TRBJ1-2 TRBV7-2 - ASSPHGTAYGYT
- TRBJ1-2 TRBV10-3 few AISGAGAQIYGYT
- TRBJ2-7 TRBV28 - ASSLFSGSQYEQY
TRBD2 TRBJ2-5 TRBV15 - ATGTSGNGTQY
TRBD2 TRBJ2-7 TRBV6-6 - ASSYQRGGAGEQY
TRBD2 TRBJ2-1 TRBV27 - ASSLNDWTSGSRYNEQF
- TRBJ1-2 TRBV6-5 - ASSYGQPLNYGYT
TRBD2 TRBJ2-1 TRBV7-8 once ASSTRTSGYNEQF
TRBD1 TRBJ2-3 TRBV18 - ASSPAGGLGDTQY
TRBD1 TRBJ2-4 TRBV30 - AWSERDRENIQY
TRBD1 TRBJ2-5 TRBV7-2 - ASSLAGTGETQY